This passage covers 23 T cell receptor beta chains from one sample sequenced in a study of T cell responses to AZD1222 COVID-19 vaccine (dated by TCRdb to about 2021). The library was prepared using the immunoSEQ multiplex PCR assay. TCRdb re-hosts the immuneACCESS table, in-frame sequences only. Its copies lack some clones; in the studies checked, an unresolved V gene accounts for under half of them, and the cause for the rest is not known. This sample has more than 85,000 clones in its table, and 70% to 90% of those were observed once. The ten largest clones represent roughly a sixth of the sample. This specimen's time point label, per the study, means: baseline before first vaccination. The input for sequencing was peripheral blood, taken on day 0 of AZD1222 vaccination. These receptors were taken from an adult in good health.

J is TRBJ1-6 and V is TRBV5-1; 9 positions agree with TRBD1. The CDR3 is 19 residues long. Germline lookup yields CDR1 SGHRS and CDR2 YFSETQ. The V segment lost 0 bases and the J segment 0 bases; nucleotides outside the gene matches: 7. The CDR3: CASSLEGTGSTSYNSPLHF. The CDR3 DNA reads TGCGCCAGCAGCTTGGAAGGGACAGGGTCAACCTCCTATAATTCACCCCTCCACTTT.

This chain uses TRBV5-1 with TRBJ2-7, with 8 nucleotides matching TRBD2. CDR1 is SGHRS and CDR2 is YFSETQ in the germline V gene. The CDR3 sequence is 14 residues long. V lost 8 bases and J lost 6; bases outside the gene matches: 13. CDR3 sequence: CASSPGGVLGEQYF. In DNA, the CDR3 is TGCGCCAGTTCCCCCGGGGGGGTTTTGGGCGAGCAGTACTTC. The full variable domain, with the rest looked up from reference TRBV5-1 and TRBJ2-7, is KAGVTQTPRYLIKTRGQQVTLSCSPISGHRSVSWYQQTPGQGLQFLFEYFSETQRNKGNFPGRFSGRQFSNSRSEMNVSTLELGDSALYLCASSPGGVLGEQYFGPGTRLTVT.

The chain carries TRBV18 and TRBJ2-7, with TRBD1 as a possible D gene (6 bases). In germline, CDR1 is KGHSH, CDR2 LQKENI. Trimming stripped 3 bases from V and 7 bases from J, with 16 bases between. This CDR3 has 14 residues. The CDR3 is CASSPGTHLPEQYF. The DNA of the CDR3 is TGTGCCAGCTCACCCGGGACACATCTACCGGAGCAGTACTTC.

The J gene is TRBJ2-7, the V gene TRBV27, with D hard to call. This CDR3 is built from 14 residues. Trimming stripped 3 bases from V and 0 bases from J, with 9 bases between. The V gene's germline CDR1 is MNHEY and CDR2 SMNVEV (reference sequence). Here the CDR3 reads CASSFSSTSYEQYF. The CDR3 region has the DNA TGTGCCAGCAGTTTTTCGAGTACCTCCTACGAGCAGTACTTC.

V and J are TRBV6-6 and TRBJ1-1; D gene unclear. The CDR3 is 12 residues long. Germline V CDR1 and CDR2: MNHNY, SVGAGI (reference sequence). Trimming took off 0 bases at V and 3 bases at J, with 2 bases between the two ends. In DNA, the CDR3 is TGTGCCAGCAGTTACTCTGACACTGAAGCTTTCTTT. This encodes CASSYSDTEAFF.

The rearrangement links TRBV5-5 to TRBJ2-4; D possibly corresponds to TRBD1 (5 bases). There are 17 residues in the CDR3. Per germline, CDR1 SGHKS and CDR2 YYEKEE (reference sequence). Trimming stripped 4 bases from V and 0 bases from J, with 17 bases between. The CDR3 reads CASSPEERTLAKNIQYF. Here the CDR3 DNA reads TGTGCCAGCAGCCCAGAGGAACGGACACTAGCCAAAAACATTCAGTACTTC.

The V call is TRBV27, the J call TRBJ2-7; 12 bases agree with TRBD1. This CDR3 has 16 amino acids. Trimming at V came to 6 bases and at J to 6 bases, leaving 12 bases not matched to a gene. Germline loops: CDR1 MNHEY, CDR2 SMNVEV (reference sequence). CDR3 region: CASSSGSGTGGLEQYF. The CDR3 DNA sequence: TGTGCCAGCAGCTCTGGGTCCGGGACAGGGGGCCTCGAGCAGTACTTC.

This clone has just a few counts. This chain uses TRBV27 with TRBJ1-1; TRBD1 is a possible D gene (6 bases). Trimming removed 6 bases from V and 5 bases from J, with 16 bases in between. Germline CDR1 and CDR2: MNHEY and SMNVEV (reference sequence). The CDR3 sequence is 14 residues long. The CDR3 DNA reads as TGTGCCAGCAGCCCCGGGACAATTCTGACTGAAGCTTTCTTT. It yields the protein CASSPGTILTEAFF.

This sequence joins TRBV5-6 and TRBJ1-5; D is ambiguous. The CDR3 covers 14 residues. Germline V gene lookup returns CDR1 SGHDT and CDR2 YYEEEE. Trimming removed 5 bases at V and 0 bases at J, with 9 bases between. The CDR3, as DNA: TGTGCCAGCAGTTCCGACGGTAGCAATCAGCCCCAGCATTTT. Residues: CASSSDGSNQPQHF.

The DNA for the CDR3 is TGCAGTGCAAGTCCGGGGGAGGTTTATAATTCACCCCTCCACTTT. It codes for CSASPGEVYNSPLHF. The J gene is TRBJ1-6, the V gene TRBV20-1; D perhaps matches TRBD1 (5 bases). V was trimmed by 6 bases and J by 4 bases, leaving 16 bases between them. Germline loops: CDR1 DFQATT, CDR2 SNEGSKA (reference sequence). This CDR3 has 15 amino acids.

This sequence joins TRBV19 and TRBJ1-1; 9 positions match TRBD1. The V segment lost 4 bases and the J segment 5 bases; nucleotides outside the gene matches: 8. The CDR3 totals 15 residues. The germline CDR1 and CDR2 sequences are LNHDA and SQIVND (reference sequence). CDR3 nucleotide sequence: TGTGCCAGTAGTACCCTCGACAGGGGGGGAACTGAAGCTTTCTTT. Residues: CASSTLDRGGTEAFF.

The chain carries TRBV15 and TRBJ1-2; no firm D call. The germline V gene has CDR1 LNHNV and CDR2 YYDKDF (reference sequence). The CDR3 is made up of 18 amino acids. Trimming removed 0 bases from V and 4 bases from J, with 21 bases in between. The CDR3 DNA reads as TGTGCCACCAGCAGAGACACCCTACTGGGAGGGTCGAGCTATGGCTACACCTTC. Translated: CATSRDTLLGGSSYGYTF. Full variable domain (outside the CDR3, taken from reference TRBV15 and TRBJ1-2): DAMVIQNPRYQVTQFGKPVTLSCSQTLNHNVMYWYQQKSSQAPKLLFHYYDKDFNNEADTPDNFQSRRPNTSFCFLDIRSPGLGDTAMYLCATSRDTLLGGSSYGYTFGSGTRLTVV.

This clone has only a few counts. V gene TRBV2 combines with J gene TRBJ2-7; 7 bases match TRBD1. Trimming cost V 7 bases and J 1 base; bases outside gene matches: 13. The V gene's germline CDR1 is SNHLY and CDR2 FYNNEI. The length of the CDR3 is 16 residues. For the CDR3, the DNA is TGTGCCAGCACTACTCTTCAGGGGGTCGATTCCTACGAGCAGTACTTC. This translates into CASTTLQGVDSYEQYF.

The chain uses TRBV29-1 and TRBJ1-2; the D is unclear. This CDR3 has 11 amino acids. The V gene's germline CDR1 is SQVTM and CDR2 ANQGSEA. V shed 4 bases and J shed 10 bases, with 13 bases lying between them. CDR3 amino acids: CSVALGLVYTF. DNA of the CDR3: TGCAGCGTTGCTTTGGGCCTGGTCTACACCTTC.

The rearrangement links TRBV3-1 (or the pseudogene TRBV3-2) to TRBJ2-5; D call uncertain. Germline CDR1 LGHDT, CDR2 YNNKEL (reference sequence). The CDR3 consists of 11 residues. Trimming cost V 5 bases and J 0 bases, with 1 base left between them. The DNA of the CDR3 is TGTGCCAGCAGCAACCAAGAGACCCAGTACTTC. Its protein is CASSNQETQYF.

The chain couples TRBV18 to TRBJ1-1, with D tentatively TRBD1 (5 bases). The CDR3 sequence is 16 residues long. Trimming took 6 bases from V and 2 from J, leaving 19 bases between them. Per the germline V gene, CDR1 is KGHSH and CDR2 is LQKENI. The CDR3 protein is CASSHGTARGNTEAFF. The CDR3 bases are TGTGCCAGCTCCCACGGGACGGCGAGGGGAAACACTGAAGCTTTCTTT.

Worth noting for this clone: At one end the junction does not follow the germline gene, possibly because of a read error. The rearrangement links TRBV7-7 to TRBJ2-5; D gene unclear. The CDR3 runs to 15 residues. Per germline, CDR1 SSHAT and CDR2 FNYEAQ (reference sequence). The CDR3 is CASSLVGLSWETQYF. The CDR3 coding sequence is TGTGCTAGCAGCTTAGTCGGCCTATCCTGGGAGACCCAGTACTTC.

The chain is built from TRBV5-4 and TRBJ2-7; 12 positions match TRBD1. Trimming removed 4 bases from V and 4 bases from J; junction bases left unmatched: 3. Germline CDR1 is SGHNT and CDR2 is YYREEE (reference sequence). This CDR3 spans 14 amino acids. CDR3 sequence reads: CASSGDRGRYEQYF. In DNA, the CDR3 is TGTGCCAGCAGCGGGGACAGGGGGCGATACGAGCAGTACTTC.

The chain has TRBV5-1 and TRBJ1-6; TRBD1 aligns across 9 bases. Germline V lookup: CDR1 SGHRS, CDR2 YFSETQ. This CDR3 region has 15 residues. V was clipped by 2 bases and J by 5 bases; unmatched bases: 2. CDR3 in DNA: TGCGCCAGCAGCTTAGGGACAGGGCATAATTCACCCCTCCACTTT. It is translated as CASSLGTGHNSPLHF.

In DNA, the CDR3 is TGCGCCAGCAGCCGGATGCAGAACACTGAAGCTTTCTTT. It translates to CASSRMQNTEAFF. The V and J genes are TRBV5-1 and TRBJ1-1; D gene unclear. V was cut by 4 bases and J by 1 base, with 8 bases left in between. The germline CDR1 and CDR2 sequences are SGHRS and YFSETQ. The CDR3 contains 13 residues.

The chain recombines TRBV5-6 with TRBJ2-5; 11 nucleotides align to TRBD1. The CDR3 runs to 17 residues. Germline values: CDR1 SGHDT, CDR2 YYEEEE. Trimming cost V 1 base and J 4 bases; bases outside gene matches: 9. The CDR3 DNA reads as TGTGCCAGCAGCTTGCGGACAGGGGGCTGGAATATAGAGACCCAGTACTTC. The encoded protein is CASSLRTGGWNIETQYF.

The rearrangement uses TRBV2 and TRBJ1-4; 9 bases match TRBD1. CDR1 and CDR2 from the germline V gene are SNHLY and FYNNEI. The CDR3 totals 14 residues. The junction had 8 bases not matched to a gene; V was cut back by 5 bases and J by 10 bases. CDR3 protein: CASSYPGQGGKLFF. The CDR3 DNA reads TGTGCCAGCAGTTACCCGGGACAGGGCGGAAAACTGTTTTTT.

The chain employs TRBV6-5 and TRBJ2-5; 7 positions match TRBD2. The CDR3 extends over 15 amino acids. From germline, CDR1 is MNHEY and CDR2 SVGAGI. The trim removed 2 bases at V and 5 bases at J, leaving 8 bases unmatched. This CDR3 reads CASSYTGGLLETQYF. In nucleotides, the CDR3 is TGTGCCAGCAGTTACACCGGGGGGTTGCTGGAGACCCAGTACTTC.